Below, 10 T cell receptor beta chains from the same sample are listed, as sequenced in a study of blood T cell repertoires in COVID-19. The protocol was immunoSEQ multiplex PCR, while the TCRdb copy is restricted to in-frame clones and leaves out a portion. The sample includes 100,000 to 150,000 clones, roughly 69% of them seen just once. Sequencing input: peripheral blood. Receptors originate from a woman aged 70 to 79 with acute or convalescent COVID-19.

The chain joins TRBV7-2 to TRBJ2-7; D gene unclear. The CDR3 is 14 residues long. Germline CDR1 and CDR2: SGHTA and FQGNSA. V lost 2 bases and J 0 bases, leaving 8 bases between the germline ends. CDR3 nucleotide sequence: TGTGCCAGCAGCTTATACGCGAGCTCCTACGAGCAGTACTTC. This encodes CASSLYASSYEQYF.

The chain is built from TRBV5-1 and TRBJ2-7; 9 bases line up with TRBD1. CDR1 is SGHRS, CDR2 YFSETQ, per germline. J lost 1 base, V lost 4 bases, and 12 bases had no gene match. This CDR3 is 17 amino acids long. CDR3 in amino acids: CASSRGQGVVESYEQYF. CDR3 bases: TGCGCCAGCAGCCGGGGACAGGGTGTGGTGGAGTCCTACGAGCAGTACTTC.

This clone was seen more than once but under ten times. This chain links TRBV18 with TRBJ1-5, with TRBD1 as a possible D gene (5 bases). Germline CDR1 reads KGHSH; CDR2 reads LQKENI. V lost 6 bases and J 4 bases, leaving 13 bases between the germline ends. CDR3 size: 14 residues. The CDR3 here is CASSFGGINQPQHF. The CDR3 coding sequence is TGTGCCAGCTCCTTCGGGGGGATAAATCAGCCCCAGCATTTT.

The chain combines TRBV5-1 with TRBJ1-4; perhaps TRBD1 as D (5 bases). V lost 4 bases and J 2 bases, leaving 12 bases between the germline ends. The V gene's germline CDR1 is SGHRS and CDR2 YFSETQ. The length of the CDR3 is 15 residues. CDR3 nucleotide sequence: TGCGCCAGCAGCCAAAGGGGTGCCACTAATGAAAAACTGTTTTTT. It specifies CASSQRGATNEKLFF. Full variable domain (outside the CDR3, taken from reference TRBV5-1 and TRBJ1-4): KAGVTQTPRYLIKTRGQQVTLSCSPISGHRSVSWYQQTPGQGLQFLFEYFSETQRNKGNFPGRFSGRQFSNSRSEMNVSTLELGDSALYLCASSQRGATNEKLFFGSGTQLSVL.

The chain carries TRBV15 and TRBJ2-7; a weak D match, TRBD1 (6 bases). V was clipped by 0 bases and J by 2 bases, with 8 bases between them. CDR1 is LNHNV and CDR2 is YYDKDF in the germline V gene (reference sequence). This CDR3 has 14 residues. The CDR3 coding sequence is TGTGCCACCAGCAGAGAAGAGGGGGCCTACGAGCAGTACTTC. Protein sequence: CATSREEGAYEQYF.

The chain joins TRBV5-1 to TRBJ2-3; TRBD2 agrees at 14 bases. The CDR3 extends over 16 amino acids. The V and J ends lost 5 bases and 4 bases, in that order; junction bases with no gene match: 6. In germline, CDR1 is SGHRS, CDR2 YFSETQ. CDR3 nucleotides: TGCGCCAGCAGTCTTGGACTAGCGGGGGGCTCAGATACGCAGTATTTT. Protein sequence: CASSLGLAGGSDTQYF.

The CDR3 region is CASSRRQGNYEQYF. The DNA for the CDR3 is TGTGCCAGCAGCCGGAGACAGGGGAACTACGAGCAGTACTTC. The J gene is TRBJ2-7, the V gene TRBV11-2; 8 bases align to TRBD1. This CDR3 spans 14 amino acids. The V gene's germline CDR1 is SGHAT and CDR2 FQNNGV. The V and J ends lost 5 bases and 3 bases, in that order; junction bases with no gene match: 6.

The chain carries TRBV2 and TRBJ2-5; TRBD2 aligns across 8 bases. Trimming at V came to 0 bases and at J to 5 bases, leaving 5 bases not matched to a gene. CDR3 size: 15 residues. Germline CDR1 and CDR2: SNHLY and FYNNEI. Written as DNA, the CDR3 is TGTGCCAGCAGTGAAGCATGGGGACTAGGGGAGACCCAGTACTTC. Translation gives CASSEAWGLGETQYF. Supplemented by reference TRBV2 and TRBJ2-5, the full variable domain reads EPEVTQTPSHQVTQMGQEVILRCVPISNHLYFYWYRQILGQKVEFLVSFYNNEISEKSEIFDDQFSVERPDGSNFTLKIRSTKLEDSAMYFCASSEAWGLGETQYFGPGTRLLVL.

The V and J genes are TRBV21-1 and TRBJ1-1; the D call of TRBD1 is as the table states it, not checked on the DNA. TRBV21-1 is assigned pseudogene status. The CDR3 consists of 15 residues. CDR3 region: CASSTGALRGTEAFF. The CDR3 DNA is TGTGCCAGCAGCACCGGGGCCCTAAGGGGGACTGAAGCTTTCTTT.

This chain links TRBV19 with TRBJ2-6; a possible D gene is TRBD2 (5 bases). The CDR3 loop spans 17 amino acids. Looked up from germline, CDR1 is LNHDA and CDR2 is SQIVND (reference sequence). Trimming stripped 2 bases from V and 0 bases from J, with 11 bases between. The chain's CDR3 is CASSIPPGGSGANVLTF. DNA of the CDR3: TGTGCCAGTAGTATACCCCCCGGAGGCTCTGGGGCCAACGTCCTGACTTTC.